This TCR beta chain is from a study of persistence of HIV-infected CD4 T cells. As for this clone: As yet, its antigen is unknown.

The germline gives CDR1 SGHRS, CDR2 YFSETQ. CDR3 length: 13 residues. Cells were stimulated nonspecifically with anti-CD3/anti-CD28 magnetic beads. Sorting selected CD4+ T cells upregulating both CD40 ligand and CD69. The libraries were made with immunoSEQ version 4 in survey mode. The method was immunoSEQ multiplex PCR; TCRdb's version includes in-frame clones alone and lacks a portion of them. Of under 50,000 clones listed, approximately 90% are singletons. This clonotype originated in an adult man with HIV who was CMV-seropositive. This specimen consisted of CD4+ T cells sorted from PBMCs after approximately 19-hour stimulation, obtained from a patient who received antiretroviral therapy. The chain recombines TRBV5-1 with TRBJ2-5; 7 bases fit TRBD2. The end of the DNA is better explained by TRBJ2-7, so the J call may be wrong. CDR3 in DNA: TGCGCCAGCAGCCTTGGACTAGACTACGAGCAGTACTTC. Its protein is CASSLGLDYEQYF.